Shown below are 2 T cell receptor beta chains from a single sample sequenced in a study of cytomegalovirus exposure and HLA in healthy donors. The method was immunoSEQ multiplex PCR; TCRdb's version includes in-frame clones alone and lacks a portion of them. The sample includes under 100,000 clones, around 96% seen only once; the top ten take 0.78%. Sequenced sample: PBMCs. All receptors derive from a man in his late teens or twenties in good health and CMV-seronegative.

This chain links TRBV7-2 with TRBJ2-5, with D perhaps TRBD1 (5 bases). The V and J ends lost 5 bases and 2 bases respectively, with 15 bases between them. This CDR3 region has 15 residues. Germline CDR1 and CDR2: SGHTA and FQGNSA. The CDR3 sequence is CASSPDGAVQETQYF. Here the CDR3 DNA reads TGTGCCAGCAGCCCCGATGGGGCGGTACAAGAGACCCAGTACTTC.

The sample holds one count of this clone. Here the CDR3 DNA reads TGTGCCAGCAGCCGAACCGGGACAGGGGGCCTCTCTGGAAACACCATATATTTT. Amino acids: CASSRTGTGGLSGNTIYF. The chain employs TRBV13 and TRBJ1-3; 12 nucleotides line up with TRBD1. CDR1 is PRHDT and CDR2 is FYEKMQ in the germline V gene (reference sequence). Unmatched junction bases numbered 8, after V lost 5 bases and J lost 0 bases. This CDR3 has 18 residues.